The sequence of this T cell receptor beta chain was determined in a study of T-cell reconstitution after alpha-beta-depleted transplantation in children. The V end was cut by 6 bases, the J end by 2 bases, with 20 bases between. In germline, CDR1 is MNHNS, CDR2 SASEGT. This CDR3 has 16 residues. This clonotype was counted at least ten times. Researchers prepared the TCRbeta library using unique molecular identifiers, the study reports. MiXCR was run by TCRdb on the PCR reads, yielding one entry per CDR3 protein. Of about 610,000 distinct CDR3 sequences listed, more than 9% are singletons. Here the sequenced sample was PBMCs from the stem cell graft donor, taken from the stem cell graft. The rearrangement uses TRBV6-1 and TRBJ2-7; tentatively, D is TRBD2 (5 bases). The sequence was collected from a human donor who donated a stem cell graft to a child with acute myeloid leukemia. In DNA form, the CDR3 reads TGTGCCAGCAGCAACAGCGGATCCAAAGAAACCTACGAGCAGTACTTC. It encodes CASSNSGSKETYEQYF.